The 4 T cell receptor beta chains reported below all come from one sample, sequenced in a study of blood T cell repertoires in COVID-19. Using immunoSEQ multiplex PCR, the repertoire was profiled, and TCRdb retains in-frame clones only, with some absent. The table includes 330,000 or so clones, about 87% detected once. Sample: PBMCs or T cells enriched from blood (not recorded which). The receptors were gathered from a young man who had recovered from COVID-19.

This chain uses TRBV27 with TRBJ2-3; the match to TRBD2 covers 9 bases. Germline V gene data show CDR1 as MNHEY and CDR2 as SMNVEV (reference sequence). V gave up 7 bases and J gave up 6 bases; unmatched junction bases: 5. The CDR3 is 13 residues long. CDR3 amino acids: CASTGLADDTQYF. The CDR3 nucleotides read TGTGCCAGCACGGGACTAGCTGACGATACGCAGTATTTT.

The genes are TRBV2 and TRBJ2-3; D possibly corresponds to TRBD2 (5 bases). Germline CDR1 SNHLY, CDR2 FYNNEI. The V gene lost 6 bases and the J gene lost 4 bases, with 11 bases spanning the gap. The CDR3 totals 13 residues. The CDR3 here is CASSALGADTQYF. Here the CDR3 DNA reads TGTGCCAGCAGCGCCCTGGGAGCAGATACGCAGTATTTT.

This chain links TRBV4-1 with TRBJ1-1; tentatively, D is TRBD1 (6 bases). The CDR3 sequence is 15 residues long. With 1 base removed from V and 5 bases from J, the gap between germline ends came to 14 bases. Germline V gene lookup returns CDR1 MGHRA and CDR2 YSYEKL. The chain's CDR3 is CASSQGGGDRTEAFF. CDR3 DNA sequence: TGCGCCAGCAGCCAAGGTGGGGGCGATAGGACTGAAGCTTTCTTT.

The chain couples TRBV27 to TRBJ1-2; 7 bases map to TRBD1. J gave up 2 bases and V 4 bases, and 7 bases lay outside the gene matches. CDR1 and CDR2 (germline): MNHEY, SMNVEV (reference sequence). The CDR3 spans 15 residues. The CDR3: CASSSLDRSNYGYTF. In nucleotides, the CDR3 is TGTGCCAGCAGTTCCTTGGACAGGTCGAACTATGGCTACACCTTC.